The 14 T cell receptor beta chains below were found in one sample sequenced in a study of T cell changes during pregnancy in multiple sclerosis. Measured with immunoSEQ multiplex PCR; TCRdb has only the in-frame clones, and not every one. The sample gives more than 70,000 clones, around 91% of which show up once; approximately 1.7% is in the top ten. Sequenced here: peripheral blood, sampled after pregnancy. All receptors derive from a female donor in good health, enrolled as a control in a pregnancy study.

The chain combines TRBV25-1 with TRBJ1-1, with TRBD1 matching 10 bases. The ends lost 10 bases at V and 5 bases at J; junction bases unmatched: 16. CDR3 size: 16 residues. From germline, CDR1 is MGHDK and CDR2 SYGVNS. The CDR3 reads CATSEGGQGVWTEAFF. CDR3 sequence (DNA): TGTGCCACCTCCGAGGGTGGACAGGGGGTTTGGACTGAAGCTTTCTTT.

This rearrangement joins TRBV5-6 to TRBJ2-3; 16 positions agree with TRBD2. Germline V lookup: CDR1 SGHDT, CDR2 YYEEEE. V lost 4 bases and J lost 3; bases outside the gene matches: 8. The CDR3 extends over 18 amino acids. The CDR3 sequence is CASSGEGLAGGLTDTQYF. The DNA for the CDR3 is TGTGCCAGCAGCGGGGAGGGACTAGCGGGGGGGCTGACAGATACGCAGTATTTT.

This clone is medium-sized by share. V usage is TRBV27 and J usage is TRBJ2-5; 10 positions match TRBD2. Germline CDR1 is MNHEY and CDR2 is SMNVEV (reference sequence). The junction had 8 bases not matched to a gene; V was cut back by 6 bases and J by 4 bases. This CDR3 is built from 15 residues. This chain's CDR3 is CASRERGGIGETQYF. The CDR3 region has the DNA TGTGCCAGCAGGGAGCGGGGGGGGATCGGAGAGACCCAGTACTTC.

V usage is TRBV9 and J usage is TRBJ1-1, with D uncertain. V lost 0 bases and J lost 6, with 12 bases in between. This CDR3 spans 14 amino acids. Per germline, CDR1 SGDLS and CDR2 YYNGEE. This CDR3 is CASSVVRGAAEAFF. CDR3 sequence (DNA): TGTGCCAGCAGCGTAGTGAGAGGAGCGGCTGAAGCTTTCTTT.

V and J are TRBV18 and TRBJ1-1; D possibly corresponds to TRBD1 (6 bases). The V and J ends lost 8 bases and 2 bases respectively, with 18 bases between them. This CDR3 has 15 residues. Germline V gene lookup returns CDR1 KGHSH and CDR2 LQKENI. The CDR3 loop is CASPGGQLRNTEAFF. The CDR3, as DNA: TGTGCCAGCCCGGGGGGGCAGTTAAGAAACACTGAAGCTTTCTTT.

This clone was counted only a few times. This sequence joins TRBV5-1 and TRBJ1-2; the D gene is possibly TRBD1 (5 bases). Between the trimmed V and J ends, which lost 4 bases and 4 bases, there was a span of 14 bases. The germline V gene encodes CDR1 SGHRS and CDR2 YFSETQ. The CDR3 contains 14 residues. The CDR3 is CASSLRTSSYGYTF. CDR3 in DNA: TGCGCCAGCAGCCTGCGGACAAGCTCCTATGGCTACACCTTC.

This clone has at least ten counts. As DNA, the CDR3 is TGCGCCAGCAGCCCAGAGGCCTGGCAGCCCCAGCATTTT. This sequence encodes CASSPEAWQPQHF. The rearrangement links TRBV4-3 to TRBJ1-5; D is ambiguous. Germline V gene data show CDR1 as LGHNA and CDR2 as YSLEER. The length of the CDR3 is 13 residues. The germline V and J ends were trimmed by 4 bases and 7 bases, with 11 bases remaining between them.

This clone was observed once. J is TRBJ2-4 and V is TRBV4-1; D is perhaps TRBD2 (7 bases). Trimming left V 2 bases short and J 6 bases short, with 17 bases between. The CDR3 runs 16 residues. Per germline, CDR1 MGHRA and CDR2 YSYEKL. The CDR3 reads CASSQLGGGRVNIQYF. CDR3 DNA: TGCGCCAGCAGCCAACTTGGGGGGGGCCGGGTAAACATTCAGTACTTC.

V is TRBV6-1 and J is TRBJ2-7; TRBD2 might be the D (5 bases). Trimming shortened V by 0 bases and J by 6 bases, and 15 bases separated the two germline ends. The germline V gene encodes CDR1 MNHNS and CDR2 SASEGT. This CDR3 comprises 15 residues. The CDR3 DNA reads as TGTGCCAGCAGTGAAGCGCTCGAGGGTGCCCGCGAGCAGTACTTC. Protein sequence: CASSEALEGAREQYF.

This chain links TRBV6-6 with TRBJ1-5; weak D call: TRBD1 (6 bases). The germline CDR1 and CDR2 sequences are MNHNY and SVGAGI (reference sequence). The V end lost 8 bases, the J end lost 1 base, and 18 bases lay between the germline ends. CDR3 length equals 16 residues. CDR3 nucleotides: TGTGCCAGCGGCAGGGGAGGGGGAGGGAGCAATCAGCCCCAGCATTTT. Translating it yields CASGRGGGGSNQPQHF.

This clone appeared a single time. The chain couples TRBV11-3 to TRBJ2-2; no firm D call. Germline CDR1 reads SGHNT; CDR2 reads YENEEA. The ends were cut back, 2 bases at V and 0 bases at J, with 4 bases in the middle. CDR3 length equals 14 residues. CDR3 DNA: TGTGCCAGCAGCTTAATCGCGAACACCGGGGAGCTGTTTTTT. Its protein product is CASSLIANTGELFF. Full variable domain (remainder filled in from reference TRBV11-3 and TRBJ2-2): EAGVVQSPRYKIIEKKQPVAFWCNPISGHNTLYWYLQNLGQGPELLIRYENEEAVDDSQLPKDRFSAERLKGVDSTLKIQPAELGDSAVYLCASSLIANTGELFFGEGSRLTVL.

The chain employs TRBV2 and TRBJ2-1; D unresolved. The length of the CDR3 is 11 residues. Germline-derived CDR1 and CDR2 are SNHLY and FYNNEI. Between the trimmed V and J ends, which lost 6 bases and 8 bases, there was a span of 8 bases. CDR3: CASSGSYEQFF. The CDR3 DNA reads as TGTGCCAGCAGCGGTTCGTATGAGCAGTTCTTC.

V gene TRBV7-9 combines with J gene TRBJ2-1, with 8 bases fitting TRBD1. Germline trimming cut 5 bases from V and 10 bases from J; bases unmatched to any gene: 7. This CDR3 region has 13 residues. Germline assignment: CDR1 SEHNR and CDR2 FQNEAQ (reference sequence). The CDR3 here is CASSLGQGLEQFF. CDR3 coding DNA: TGTGCCAGCAGCCTCGGACAGGGTTTGGAGCAGTTCTTC.

The gene calls are TRBV7-6 and TRBJ2-2, with 9 bases fitting TRBD1. J was trimmed by 7 bases and V by 5 bases; bases with no gene match: 8. The CDR3 contains 15 residues. Germline loops: CDR1 SGHVS, CDR2 FNYEAQ. CDR3 residues: CASSPGTGLVGELFF. DNA of the CDR3: TGTGCCAGCAGCCCCGGGACAGGGTTGGTCGGGGAGCTGTTTTTT.